This T cell receptor beta chain was identified in a study of OX40 agonist ivuxolimab in advanced cancers. Study results and limitations: The study did not work out the antigen specificity of the expanded peripheral T cells.

Libraries were prepared by immunoSEQ multiplex PCR; TCRdb keeps only in-frame clonotypes and omits some of them. This table has under 45,000 clones, less than 85% appearing once. The sampling schedule covered blood at baseline, cycle 4 day 1, and cycle 7 day 1. As concerns this clone: What it binds is unknown.

Germline CDR1 is MDHEN and CDR2 is SYDVKM. The CDR3 sequence is 15 residues long. The V gene lost 5 bases and the J gene lost 1 base, with 15 bases spanning the gap. The chain recombines TRBV28 with TRBJ2-7; D is undetermined. This sequence originates from an adult with an advanced solid tumor such as melanoma, head and neck, liver or kidney cancer. This specimen consisted of CD4+ or CD8+ T cells sorted from blood, obtained in a trial of the OX40 agonist ivuxolimab. The CDR3 reads CASSPPGFNSYEQYF. CDR3 nucleotides: TGTGCCAGCAGTCCCCCCGGGTTCAATTCCTACGAGCAGTACTTC.